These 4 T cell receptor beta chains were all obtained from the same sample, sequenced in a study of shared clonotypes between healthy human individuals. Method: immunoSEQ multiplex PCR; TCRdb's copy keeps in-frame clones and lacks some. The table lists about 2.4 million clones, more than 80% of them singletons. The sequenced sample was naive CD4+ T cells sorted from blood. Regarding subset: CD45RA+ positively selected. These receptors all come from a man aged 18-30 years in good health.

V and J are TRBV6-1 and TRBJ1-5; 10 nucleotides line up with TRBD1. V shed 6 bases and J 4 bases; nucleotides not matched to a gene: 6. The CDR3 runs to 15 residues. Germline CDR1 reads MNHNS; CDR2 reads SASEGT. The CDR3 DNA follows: TGTGCCAGCAGGGTCGACAGGGGGCTTAATCAGCCCCAGCATTTT. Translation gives CASRVDRGLNQPQHF.

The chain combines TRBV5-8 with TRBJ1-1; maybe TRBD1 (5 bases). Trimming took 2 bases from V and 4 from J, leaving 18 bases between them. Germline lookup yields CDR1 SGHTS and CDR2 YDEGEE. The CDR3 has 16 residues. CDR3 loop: CASSLRVGGGATEAFF. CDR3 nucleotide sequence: TGTGCCAGCAGCTTAAGGGTTGGAGGTGGGGCCACTGAAGCTTTCTTT.

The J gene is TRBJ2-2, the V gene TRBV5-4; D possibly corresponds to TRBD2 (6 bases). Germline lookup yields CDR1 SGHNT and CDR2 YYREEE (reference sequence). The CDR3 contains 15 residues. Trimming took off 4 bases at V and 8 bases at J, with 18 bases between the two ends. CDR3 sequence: CASSRGLNGGGELFF. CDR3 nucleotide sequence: TGTGCCAGCAGCCGGGGACTTAACGGGGGTGGGGAGCTGTTTTTT. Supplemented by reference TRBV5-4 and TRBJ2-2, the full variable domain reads ETGVTQSPTHLIKTRGQQVTLRCSSQSGHNTVSWYQQALGQGPQFIFQYYREEENGRGNFPPRFSGLQFPNYSSELNVNALELDDSALYLCASSRGLNGGGELFFGEGSRLTVL.

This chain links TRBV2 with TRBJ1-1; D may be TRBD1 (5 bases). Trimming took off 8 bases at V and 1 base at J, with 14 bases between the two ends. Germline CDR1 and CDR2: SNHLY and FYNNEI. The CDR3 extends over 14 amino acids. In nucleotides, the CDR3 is TGTGCCAGCCGGGGGGTGGAGTGGAACACTGAAGCTTTCTTT. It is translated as CASRGVEWNTEAFF.